A single sample gave rise to the 19 T cell receptor beta chains below, sequenced in a study of T-cell reconstitution after alpha-beta-depleted transplantation in children. Unique molecular identifiers tagged the TCRbeta library. TCRdb re-called the PCR reads with MiXCR, one entry per CDR3 protein. The sample has nearly 550,000 distinct CDR3 sequences, about 17% seen once. The material was PBMCs from the stem cell graft donor, obtained from the stem cell graft. These TCRs come from a human donor who donated a stem cell graft to a child with acute lymphoblastic leukemia.

The rearrangement links TRBV11-1 to TRBJ2-1; D is possibly TRBD2 (5 bases). The V end was cut by 3 bases, the J end by 0 bases, with 9 bases between. This CDR3 is built from 15 residues. Germline lookup yields CDR1 SGHAT and CDR2 FQDESV (reference sequence). The CDR3: CASSLRETSYNEQFF. In nucleotides, the CDR3 is TGTGCCAGCAGCTTGAGGGAGACCTCCTACAATGAGCAGTTCTTC.

This clonotype has just a few counts. The chain combines TRBV5-6 with TRBJ1-1; TRBD1 agrees at 9 bases. The CDR3 is made up of 16 amino acids. Per the germline V gene, CDR1 is SGHDT and CDR2 is YYEEEE. Losses at the gene ends were 4 bases for V and 2 bases for J; bases not matched to a gene: 9. The DNA of the CDR3 is TGTGCCAGCAGCCTGCGACAGGGGGGGTTAAACACTGAAGCTTTCTTT. Translating it yields CASSLRQGGLNTEAFF.

J is TRBJ2-2 and V is TRBV29-1; D is possibly TRBD1 (5 bases). The CDR3 is 13 residues long. Between the trimmed V and J ends, which lost 5 bases and 0 bases, there was a span of 7 bases. Per germline, CDR1 SQVTM and CDR2 ANQGSEA. The CDR3 bases are TGCAGCGTTCCGACAGCGAACACCGGGGAGCTGTTTTTT. This gives the protein CSVPTANTGELFF.

The chain couples TRBV7-8 to TRBJ1-2; TRBD1 might be the D (6 bases). There are 15 residues in the CDR3. Germline V gene lookup returns CDR1 SGHVS and CDR2 FQNEAQ. Trimming shortened V by 4 bases and J by 4 bases, and 16 bases separated the two germline ends. CDR3 in DNA: TGTGCCAGCAGCTCCCAATCGGGGGCGGGCTATGGCTACACCTTC. It yields the protein CASSSQSGAGYGYTF.

V and J are TRBV7-3 and TRBJ2-3; D is possibly TRBD2 (7 bases). V dropped 5 bases and J dropped 1 base, with 16 bases sitting between them. The CDR3 is made up of 16 amino acids. The germline gives CDR1 SGHTA, CDR2 FQGTGA. The chain's CDR3 is CASSKTGGHGTDTQYF. For the CDR3, the DNA is TGTGCCAGCAGCAAAACGGGGGGACATGGCACAGATACGCAGTATTTT.

The V gene is TRBV12-3 or TRBV12-4, the J gene TRBJ2-1; D possibly uses TRBD1 or TRBD2 (6 bases each). Trimming removed 6 bases at V and 1 base at J, with 22 bases between. The CDR3 runs to 18 residues. Written as DNA, the CDR3 is TGTGCCAGCAGCCAAACCGGGGGCGTGAGGGTGTCCTACAATGAGCAGTTCTTC. This translates into CASSQTGGVRVSYNEQFF.

The chain combines TRBV7-8 with TRBJ2-2; D not resolved. CDR1 is SGHVS and CDR2 is FQNEAQ in the germline V gene. Trimming left V 5 bases short and J 2 bases short, with 12 bases between. CDR3 size: 15 residues. DNA of the CDR3: TGTGCCAGCAGCCCGACTCGTCAAAACACCGGGGAGCTGTTTTTT. Protein product: CASSPTRQNTGELFF.

The V and J genes are TRBV5-1 and TRBJ2-7; perhaps TRBD1 as D (6 bases). The V end was cut by 5 bases, the J end by 2 bases, with 11 bases between. Germline V CDR1 and CDR2: SGHRS, YFSETQ. There are 13 residues in the CDR3. The CDR3 here is CASSPGVAYEQYF. CDR3 sequence (DNA): TGCGCCAGCAGTCCAGGGGTCGCCTACGAGCAGTACTTC. The complete variable domain, with remaining parts taken from reference TRBV5-1 and TRBJ2-7, reads KAGVTQTPRYLIKTRGQQVTLSCSPISGHRSVSWYQQTPGQGLQFLFEYFSETQRNKGNFPGRFSGRQFSNSRSEMNVSTLELGDSALYLCASSPGVAYEQYFGPGTRLTVT.

The chain carries TRBV5-4 and TRBJ1-2; D call uncertain. From germline, CDR1 is SGHNT and CDR2 YYREEE (reference sequence). This CDR3 region has 14 residues. The V and J ends lost 3 bases and 5 bases respectively, with 14 bases between them. The CDR3 DNA sequence: TGTGCCAGCAGCTCTCGGGAATTTGGGTATGGCTACACCTTC. Translation gives CASSSREFGYGYTF.

J is TRBJ2-7 and V is TRBV5-5, with a tentative D call TRBD1 (5 bases). There are 12 residues in the CDR3. Looked up from germline, CDR1 is SGHKS and CDR2 is YYEKEE (reference sequence). Trimming took 6 bases from V and 5 from J, leaving 12 bases between them. The CDR3 bases are TGTGCCAGCACCACGGCAGGGAACGAGCAGTACTTC. Protein: CASTTAGNEQYF.

V is TRBV5-1 and J is TRBJ1-1, with TRBD1 matching over 9 bases. CDR3 length: 18 amino acids. The V gene end was trimmed by 1 base and the J gene end by 4 bases; junction bases not matched to a gene: 14. CDR1 SGHRS and CDR2 YFSETQ come from the germline V gene. The CDR3 sequence: CASSLTPGQGGSSTEAFF. The CDR3 coding sequence is TGCGCCAGCAGCTTGACTCCGGGACAGGGCGGCTCTAGCACTGAAGCTTTCTTT.

This clonotype turned up a few times. The gene calls are TRBV20-1 and TRBJ2-5; 8 bases line up with TRBD2. This CDR3 is built from 18 residues. J gave up 5 bases and V 2 bases, and 19 bases lay outside the gene matches. CDR1 is DFQATT, CDR2 SNEGSKA, per germline (reference sequence). CDR3 residues: CSARTTRASGRFIETQYF. Written as DNA, the CDR3 is TGCAGTGCTAGAACCACCAGGGCTAGCGGGCGATTCATTGAGACCCAGTACTTC.

In this sample, this clonotype turned up a few times. The chain has TRBV20-1 and TRBJ2-3; 7 bases align to TRBD2. CDR1 and CDR2 from the germline V gene are DFQATT and SNEGSKA (reference sequence). Trimming cost V 4 bases and J 8 bases; bases outside gene matches: 9. This CDR3 comprises 13 residues. The CDR3: CSAKSGARSTQYF. CDR3 bases: TGCAGTGCTAAAAGCGGGGCCAGGAGTACGCAGTATTTT.

The chain links TRBV4-1 to TRBJ2-1, with D possibly being TRBD2 (5 bases). Germline values: CDR1 MGHRA, CDR2 YSYEKL. Trimming cost V 1 base and J 2 bases, with 12 bases left between them. The CDR3 is 16 residues long. CDR3 DNA sequence: TGCGCCAGCAGCCAAGGACCGGGGAGTACCTACAATGAGCAGTTCTTC. Amino acid sequence: CASSQGPGSTYNEQFF.

The V call is TRBV5-8, the J call TRBJ2-7; 7 bases fit TRBD1. The ends lost 6 bases at V and 1 base at J; junction bases unmatched: 7. Germline CDR1 and CDR2: SGHTS and YDEGEE. The CDR3 has 14 amino acids. The CDR3 DNA is TGTGCCAGCACCTGGGGACAGCCATCCTACGAGCAGTACTTC. This translates into CASTWGQPSYEQYF.

This clonotype was seen just once. At one end the junction does not follow the germline gene, possibly because of a read error. The CDR3 DNA reads TGTGCCAGCAGCTTTAGCGGGCGCTCCTACGACCAGTACTTC. This sequence encodes CASSFSGRSYDQYF. J is TRBJ2-7 and V is TRBV5-6, with 7 bases matching TRBD2. The CDR3 has 14 residues. The V gene's germline CDR1 is SGHDT and CDR2 YYEEEE.

CDR3 bases: TGTGCCAGCAGCGTAGGAAGCGGGGAACCCTACGAGCAGTACTTC. Its translation is CASSVGSGEPYEQYF. The chain joins TRBV9 to TRBJ2-7; 7 bases fit TRBD2. CDR1 and CDR2 from the germline V gene are SGDLS and YYNGEE. CDR3 length: 15 amino acids. After removal of 0 bases from V and 2 bases from J, the junction contained 5 bases not matched to a gene.

This clonotype came up a few times. This chain links TRBV7-6 with TRBJ2-1; D is uncertain. V lost 1 base to trimming and J lost 5 bases, with 9 bases between them. The CDR3 is made up of 14 amino acids. Germline V gives CDR1 SGHVS, CDR2 FNYEAQ. The CDR3 region has the DNA TGTGCCAGCAGCTTAGTTCGCGGCGACAATGAGCAGTTCTTC. Translated, it gives CASSLVRGDNEQFF.

The sample holds many counts of this clonotype. The rearrangement uses TRBV5-1 and TRBJ2-1; D unresolved. The germline V gene has CDR1 SGHRS and CDR2 YFSETQ. The germline V and J ends were trimmed by 2 bases and 4 bases, with 1 base remaining between them. The CDR3 consists of 11 residues. CDR3 coding DNA: TGCGCCAGCAGCTTTTACAATGAGCAGTTCTTC. Its translation: CASSFYNEQFF.